The 11 T cell receptor beta chains in this list originate from one sample, sequenced in a study of STAT5B mutations in CD4+ large granular lymphocyte leukemia. Measured with immunoSEQ multiplex PCR; TCRdb has only the in-frame clones, and not every one. Of about 40,000 clones detected, roughly 81% appear once; the ten largest clones hold 3% to 4.5%. The sample taken for sequencing was CD4+ T cells from blood buffy coats. The origin of the receptors is a human donor in good health.

This clone was seen only once. This chain uses TRBV21-1 with TRBJ1-4. TRBV21-1 is listed as a pseudogene. This CDR3 is built from 15 residues. DNA of the CDR3: TGTGCCAGCAGCATACTGCTCACAACTAATGAAAAACTGTTTTTT. Translated, it gives CASSILLTTNEKLFF.

This chain joins TRBV11-2 and TRBJ1-3, with D maybe TRBD1 (5 bases). V lost 3 bases and J lost 0, with 12 bases in between. Germline CDR1 reads SGHAT; CDR2 reads FQNNGV. The CDR3 runs to 16 residues. The CDR3 DNA follows: TGTGCCAGCAGCTTCTCGACAGCTGGCTCTGGAAACACCATATATTTT. The encoded protein is CASSFSTAGSGNTIYF.

Only a few counts were recorded for this clone. The CDR3 protein is CASSENGQPNEKLFF. The CDR3 nucleotides read TGTGCCAGCAGTGAAAATGGACAGCCTAATGAAAAACTGTTTTTT. The chain combines TRBV2 with TRBJ1-4; the D gene is possibly TRBD1 (6 bases). The CDR3 covers 15 residues. Germline loops: CDR1 SNHLY, CDR2 FYNNEI. V lost 2 bases and J lost 3, with 10 bases in between.

This sequence joins TRBV7-9 and TRBJ1-3; maybe TRBD1 (6 bases). V lost 1 base and J 0 bases, leaving 10 bases between the germline ends. This CDR3 is built from 16 residues. The V gene's germline CDR1 is SEHNR and CDR2 FQNEAQ (reference sequence). CDR3 sequence reads: CASSLGGTLSGNTIYF. The CDR3 DNA sequence: TGTGCCAGCAGCTTAGGAGGGACACTCTCTGGAAACACCATATATTTT. Full variable domain (missing parts from reference TRBV7-9 and TRBJ1-3): DTGVSQNPRHKITKRGQNVTFRCDPISEHNRLYWYRQTLGQGPEFLTYFQNEAQLEKSRLLSDRFSAERPKGSFSTLEIQRTEQGDSAMYLCASSLGGTLSGNTIYFGEGSWLTVV.

This clone came up a few times. The chain carries TRBV7-8 and TRBJ1-5; the D is unclear. Between the trimmed V and J ends, which lost 1 base and 2 bases, there was a span of 12 bases. The CDR3 contains 16 residues. The germline V gene encodes CDR1 SGHVS and CDR2 FQNEAQ. The CDR3 is CASSLGAGQGNQPQHF. The CDR3 nucleotides read TGTGCCAGCAGCTTAGGGGCCGGGCAGGGCAATCAGCCCCAGCATTTT.

This chain links TRBV5-1 with TRBJ2-3; D is undetermined. V was pared by 4 bases and J by 1 base, with 7 bases between. Germline CDR1 and CDR2: SGHRS and YFSETQ. The CDR3 spans 13 residues. The CDR3 protein is CASSQDRTDTQYF. The CDR3 DNA reads as TGCGCCAGCAGCCAAGACCGCACAGATACGCAGTATTTT.

The DNA for the CDR3 is TGTGCCAGCAGCTCTTGGATGGGCCTAACACAAAAGACCCAGTACTTC. The encoded protein is CASSSWMGLTQKTQYF. The chain is built from TRBV7-9 and TRBJ2-5; no clear D gene. Trimming cost V 4 bases and J 6 bases, with 21 bases left between them. Germline V lookup: CDR1 SEHNR, CDR2 FQNEAQ (reference sequence). The CDR3 length is 16 residues.

The chain recombines TRBV5-4 with TRBJ2-2; a weak D match, TRBD2 (5 bases). V was shortened by 2 bases and J by 6 bases, with 11 bases between the two germline ends. The germline V gene encodes CDR1 SGHNT and CDR2 YYREEE (reference sequence). This CDR3 region has 14 residues. For the CDR3, the DNA is TGTGCCAGCAGCTTCGGACTGTACCCCGGGGAGCTGTTTTTT. It codes for CASSFGLYPGELFF. The complete variable domain, with remaining parts taken from reference TRBV5-4 and TRBJ2-2, reads ETGVTQSPTHLIKTRGQQVTLRCSSQSGHNTVSWYQQALGQGPQFIFQYYREEENGRGNFPPRFSGLQFPNYSSELNVNALELDDSALYLCASSFGLYPGELFFGEGSRLTVL.

The DNA for the CDR3 is TGTGCCAGCAGCTGGGCCGGGAACACTGAAGCTTTCTTT. Translation gives CASSWAGNTEAFF. The V gene is TRBV11-3, the J gene TRBJ1-1; D remains ambiguous. V was clipped by 4 bases and J by 1 base, with 7 bases between them. The CDR3 is 13 amino acids. CDR1 and CDR2 (germline): SGHNT, YENEEA.

V is TRBV12-5 and J is TRBJ2-2, with TRBD2 as a possible D gene (5 bases). The V and J ends lost 2 bases and 8 bases respectively, with 12 bases between them. CDR1 is LGHNT, CDR2 FRNRAP, per germline. This CDR3 contains 14 residues. The CDR3 is CASGLPLSGGELFF. DNA for the CDR3: TGTGCTAGTGGTTTGCCCCTCTCGGGGGGGGAGCTGTTTTTT.

V usage is TRBV10-3 and J usage is TRBJ2-7, with D maybe TRBD2 (6 bases). The germline CDR1 and CDR2 sequences are ENHRY and SYGVKD. V was clipped by 6 bases and J by 3 bases, with 15 bases between them. This CDR3 is built from 14 residues. The CDR3 DNA follows: TGTGCCATCAGCTCGGGAGCCCAGCTCTACGAGCAGTACTTC. Its protein product is CAISSGAQLYEQYF.